One and the same sample provided the 23 T cell receptor beta chains below, sequenced in a study of STAT5B mutations in CD4+ large granular lymphocyte leukemia. Measured with immunoSEQ multiplex PCR; TCRdb has only the in-frame clones, and not every one. The sample has tens of thousands of clones, roughly 84% seen once. The specimen sequenced was CD4+ T cells from blood buffy coats. The receptors stem from a human donor in good health.

The V gene is TRBV7-9, the J gene TRBJ1-2; D possibly corresponds to TRBD1 (6 bases). Germline CDR1 SEHNR, CDR2 FQNEAQ (reference sequence). V dropped 5 bases and J dropped 5 bases, with 15 bases sitting between them. CDR3 length: 14 residues. The CDR3 DNA reads TGTGCCAGCAGCCTGACAGGATATGGGTATGGCTACACCTTC. It codes for CASSLTGYGYGYTF.

The rearrangement links TRBV5-1 to TRBJ2-5; 14 bases line up with TRBD2. The V gene end was trimmed by 3 bases and the J gene end by 5 bases; junction bases not matched to a gene: 6. CDR1 and CDR2 (germline): SGHRS, YFSETQ. CDR3 size: 16 residues. DNA for the CDR3: TGCGCCAGCAGCTGGGGACTAGCGGGAGAGCGGGAGACCCAGTACTTC. Amino acids: CASSWGLAGERETQYF.

This chain uses TRBV2 with TRBJ2-3; TRBD2 aligns across 9 bases. This CDR3 region has 15 residues. CDR1 is SNHLY and CDR2 is FYNNEI in the germline V gene. V shed 3 bases, J shed 3 bases, and the junction held 4 bases outside the gene matches. The CDR3 sequence: CASSDLAGKTDTQYF. The CDR3 nucleotides read TGTGCCAGCAGTGATCTAGCGGGAAAGACAGATACGCAGTATTTT.

This clone occurred once. This chain joins TRBV20-1 and TRBJ1-1, with TRBD1 identical over 8 bases. Germline CDR1 reads DFQATT; CDR2 reads SNEGSKA (reference sequence). The CDR3 is 11 residues long. J gave up 7 bases and V 5 bases, and 3 bases lay outside the gene matches. The CDR3 spells CSAGDRYEAFF. The CDR3, as DNA: TGCAGTGCTGGGGACAGGTATGAAGCTTTCTTT.

The J gene is TRBJ1-1, the V gene TRBV9, with unresolved D. The CDR3 runs to 15 residues. Germline V gene lookup returns CDR1 SGDLS and CDR2 YYNGEE. Deletions cut 0 bases from V and 3 bases from J, with 12 bases between. This chain's CDR3 is CASSVAGFADTEAFF. The CDR3 nucleotides read TGTGCCAGCAGCGTAGCCGGGTTCGCGGACACTGAAGCTTTCTTT.

The V gene is TRBV10-1, the J gene TRBJ2-1, with 11 positions matching TRBD2. Looked up from germline, CDR1 is WNHNN and CDR2 is SYGVQD (reference sequence). The CDR3 contains 18 residues. J was trimmed by 6 bases and V by 5 bases; bases with no gene match: 15. The CDR3 sequence is CASSPGWLAGGPGNEQFF. The CDR3 region has the DNA TGCGCCAGCAGTCCCGGCTGGTTAGCGGGAGGGCCGGGCAATGAGCAGTTCTTC.

The rearrangement links TRBV10-1 to TRBJ2-1; D is possibly TRBD2 (9 bases). There are 15 residues in the CDR3. V lost 5 bases and J lost 9, with 20 bases in between. Germline loops: CDR1 WNHNN, CDR2 SYGVQD (reference sequence). The CDR3 DNA reads TGCGCCAGCAGTAGGTTGGCTAGCGGGACAGGTGAGCAGTTCTTC. Translating it yields CASSRLASGTGEQFF.

The rearrangement joins TRBV15 to TRBJ1-1, with TRBD1 as a possible D gene (6 bases). Germline CDR1 reads LNHNV; CDR2 reads YYDKDF (reference sequence). This CDR3 has 15 residues. Trimming cost V 0 bases and J 1 base, with 9 bases left between them. CDR3 coding DNA: TGTGCCACCAGCAGAGATCAGGGGTCGAACACTGAAGCTTTCTTT. Protein sequence: CATSRDQGSNTEAFF.

In DNA form, the CDR3 reads TGTGCCAGCTCACGAACGATCGAGGGCGAAAAACTGTTTTTT. It is translated as CASSRTIEGEKLFF. The chain couples TRBV18 to TRBJ1-4; D gene uncertain. Germline CDR1 is KGHSH and CDR2 is LQKENI. Trimming pared 4 bases from V and 8 bases from J, leaving 14 bases between. The CDR3 sequence is 14 residues long.

The chain uses TRBV10-3 and TRBJ1-5, with D hard to call. The length of the CDR3 is 12 residues. CDR1 is ENHRY, CDR2 SYGVKD, per germline. Between the trimmed V and J ends, which lost 0 bases and 11 bases, there was a span of 8 bases. The CDR3 DNA reads TGTGCCATCAGTGAGTCGAGGGAGACCCAGCATTTT. Encoded protein: CAISESRETQHF.

Turning to this clone: This sample also contains other DNA sequences that code for the same CDR3. The chain has TRBV7-3 and TRBJ1-2; possible D gene TRBD1, 6 bases. The CDR3 contains 14 residues. The ends were cut back, 5 bases at V and 5 bases at J, with 15 bases in the middle. The germline CDR1 and CDR2 sequences are SGHTA and FQGTGA. CDR3 loop: CASSATGGGYGYTF. The CDR3 nucleotides are TGTGCCAGCAGCGCCACAGGAGGGGGTTATGGCTACACCTTC.

The chain employs TRBV7-3 and TRBJ2-7; 11 bases line up with TRBD2. V dropped 6 bases and J dropped 0; count of bases not matched to a gene: 4. The CDR3 loop spans 15 amino acids. Germline-derived CDR1 and CDR2 are SGHTA and FQGTGA. CDR3 protein: CASSLAGGPSYEQYF. The DNA of the CDR3 is TGTGCCAGCAGTTTAGCGGGAGGGCCCTCCTACGAGCAGTACTTC.

This chain links TRBV7-3 with TRBJ1-1, with D perhaps TRBD1 (5 bases). The CDR3 runs to 14 residues. CDR1 and CDR2 from the germline V gene are SGHTA and FQGTGA. V dropped 2 bases and J dropped 5 bases, with 12 bases sitting between them. CDR3 sequence reads: CASSLEGQGTEAFF. The CDR3 bases are TGTGCCAGCAGCTTAGAGGGGCAGGGAACTGAAGCTTTCTTT.

The rearrangement uses TRBV28 and TRBJ1-1, with 7 bases lining up with TRBD1. Per germline, CDR1 MDHEN and CDR2 SYDVKM. The CDR3 covers 14 residues. The V and J ends lost 6 bases and 1 base, in that order; junction bases with no gene match: 5. The CDR3 loop is CASRWDSRNTEAFF. Here the CDR3 DNA reads TGTGCCAGCAGGTGGGACAGTCGGAACACTGAAGCTTTCTTT.

This chain uses TRBV4-2 with TRBJ2-3, with TRBD2 matching over 10 bases. Germline V gives CDR1 LGHNA, CDR2 YNFKEQ. Germline trimming cut 1 base from V and 3 bases from J; bases unmatched to any gene: 7. The CDR3 spans 17 residues. CDR3 region: CASSQVTSGRGTDTQYF. The CDR3 DNA reads as TGTGCCAGCAGCCAAGTAACGAGCGGGAGGGGTACAGATACGCAGTATTTT.

The chain recombines TRBV5-6 with TRBJ2-3, with D possibly called TRBD1 or TRBD2 (5 bases each). This CDR3 region has 16 residues. V was pared by 4 bases and J by 2 bases, with 17 bases between. The germline V gene encodes CDR1 SGHDT and CDR2 YYEEEE. CDR3 bases: TGTGCCAGCAGCCCCCCGAGGGGACGGAACACAGATACGCAGTATTTT. Translating it yields CASSPPRGRNTDTQYF.

The CDR3 sequence: CASGQGYEQYF. The CDR3 bases are TGTGCCAGCGGACAGGGCTACGAGCAGTACTTC. The V call is TRBV6-6, the J call TRBJ2-7, with 8 bases that match TRBD1. Germline values: CDR1 MNHNY, CDR2 SVGAGI (reference sequence). Trimming took 8 bases from V and 3 from J; bases not matched to a gene: 0. This CDR3 region has 11 residues.

The V and J genes are TRBV7-3 and TRBJ1-2; 8 bases are a match to TRBD1. The CDR3 length is 13 residues. Germline V gene sequence: CDR1 SGHTA, CDR2 FQGTGA. J gave up 6 bases and V 6 bases, and 6 bases lay outside the gene matches. Here the CDR3 DNA reads TGTGCCAGCAGTCGGACAGGGAGGGATGGCTACACCTTC. Protein sequence: CASSRTGRDGYTF. The full variable domain, with the rest looked up from reference TRBV7-3 and TRBJ1-2, is GAGVSQTPSNKVTEKGKYVELRCDPISGHTALYWYRQSLGQGPEFLIYFQGTGAADDSGLPNDRFFAVRPEGSVSTLKIQRTERGDSAVYLCASSRTGRDGYTFGSGTRLTVV.

The chain combines TRBV11-2 with TRBJ1-5; D not resolved. The CDR3 has 13 amino acids. The V gene's germline CDR1 is SGHAT and CDR2 FQNNGV. Trimming removed 5 bases from V and 3 bases from J, with 8 bases in between. The CDR3 protein is CASSTELNQPQHF. CDR3 DNA sequence: TGTGCCAGCAGCACAGAACTCAATCAGCCCCAGCATTTT.

This clone has more than one count but fewer than ten. V is TRBV19 and J is TRBJ1-2; D not certain. Trimming pared 8 bases from V and 2 bases from J, leaving 3 bases between. In germline, CDR1 is LNHDA, CDR2 SQIVND (reference sequence). The CDR3 has 10 residues. The CDR3 DNA follows: TGTGCCAGTGCCAACTATGGCTACACCTTC. This sequence encodes CASANYGYTF.

This rearrangement joins TRBV14 to TRBJ2-6; D is undetermined. Trimming left V 4 bases short and J 0 bases short, with 13 bases between. Germline loops: CDR1 SGHDN, CDR2 FVKESK. The CDR3 loop spans 17 amino acids. This CDR3 is CASSRLGGDSGANVLTF. CDR3 DNA: TGTGCCAGCAGCCGGCTCGGCGGCGACTCTGGGGCCAACGTCCTGACTTTC.

The chain joins TRBV7-3 to TRBJ1-1, with D unresolved. Trimming shortened V by 4 bases and J by 4 bases, and 10 bases separated the two germline ends. Germline CDR1 is SGHTA and CDR2 is FQGTGA. CDR3 size: 13 residues. CDR3 sequence: CASSWRAGTEAFF. CDR3 sequence (DNA): TGTGCCAGCAGCTGGAGGGCAGGCACTGAAGCTTTCTTT. Drawing the rest from reference TRBV7-3 and TRBJ1-1, the complete variable domain is GAGVSQTPSNKVTEKGKYVELRCDPISGHTALYWYRQSLGQGPEFLIYFQGTGAADDSGLPNDRFFAVRPEGSVSTLKIQRTERGDSAVYLCASSWRAGTEAFFGQGTRLTVV.

V usage is TRBV11-2 and J usage is TRBJ2-4, with a weak D call TRBD1 (5 bases). The germline CDR1 and CDR2 sequences are SGHAT and FQNNGV. The CDR3 extends over 16 amino acids. The V end was cut by 7 bases, the J end by 7 bases, with 23 bases between. DNA for the CDR3: TGTGCCAGCAAACCTGGGCAGGGCGTGTCGTGGAACATTCAGTACTTC. Amino acid sequence: CASKPGQGVSWNIQYF.